This T cell receptor (beta chain) was retrieved from a study of blood T cell repertoires in COVID-19. The V and J ends lost 5 bases and 6 bases respectively, with 14 bases between them. CDR3 length equals 13 residues. Sequencing used immunoSEQ multiplex PCR; TCRdb keeps in-frame clones, though not all of them. Here the sample spans about 670,000 clones, more than 80% being singletons. The TCR originated in a woman aged 18-29 years with acute or convalescent COVID-19. Input material: peripheral blood. This chain uses TRBV12-3 or TRBV12-4 with TRBJ2-7; maybe TRBD2 (6 bases). CDR3 sequence (DNA): TGTGCCAGCAGTAGGAGGGGTATGGGCGAGCAGTACTTC. Translated, it gives CASSRRGMGEQYF.